This T cell receptor (beta chain) is drawn from a study of T cells in narcolepsy. Study-level findings and limits: Same-patient CSF and blood CD4+ T cell clonotypes included HCRT-specific and TRIB2-specific autoreactive ones. Autoreactive clonotypes reportedly recurred in blood of same and different patients, not controls. Autoreactive clone sequences were missing from some blood memory CD4+ repertoires.

As regards this clone: As yet, its antigen is unknown.

Germline loops: CDR1 SGHNT, CDR2 YYREEE (reference sequence). The CDR3 spans 18 residues. Trimming removed 4 bases from V and 0 bases from J; junction bases left unmatched: 12. TCRdb keeps only in-frame clones here, not all; method: immunoSEQ multiplex PCR. The repertoire holds about 32,000 clones, with roughly 80% as singletons. The sequencing sample was made of memory (CD45RA-) CD4+ T cells from blood. The receptor's source is a human donor in good health. The rearrangement links TRBV5-4 to TRBJ1-2; 10 bases map to TRBD1. The CDR3 protein is CASSDSGTGALANYGYTF. The CDR3 bases are TGTGCCAGCAGCGATTCCGGGACAGGGGCCCTAGCTAACTATGGCTACACCTTC.